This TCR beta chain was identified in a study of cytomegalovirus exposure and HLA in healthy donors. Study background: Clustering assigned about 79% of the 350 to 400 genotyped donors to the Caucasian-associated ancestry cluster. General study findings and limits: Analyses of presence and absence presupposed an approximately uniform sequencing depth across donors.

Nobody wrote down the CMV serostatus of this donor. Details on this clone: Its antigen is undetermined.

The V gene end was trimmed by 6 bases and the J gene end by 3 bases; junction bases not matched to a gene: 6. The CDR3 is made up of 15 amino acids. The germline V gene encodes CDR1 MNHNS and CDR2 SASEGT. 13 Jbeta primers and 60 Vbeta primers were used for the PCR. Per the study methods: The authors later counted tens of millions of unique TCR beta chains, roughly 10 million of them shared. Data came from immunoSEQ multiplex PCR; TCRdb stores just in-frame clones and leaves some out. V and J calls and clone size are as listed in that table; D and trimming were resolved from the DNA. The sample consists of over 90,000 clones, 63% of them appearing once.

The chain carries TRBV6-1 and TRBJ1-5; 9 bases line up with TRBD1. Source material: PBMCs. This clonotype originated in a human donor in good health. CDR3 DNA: TGTGCCAGCAGCCAGGGACAGGGACTCAATCAGCCCCAGCATTTT. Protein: CASSQGQGLNQPQHF.